The present T cell receptor (beta chain) was sequenced within a study of blood T cells in healthy people across ages. With regard to this clonotype: The antigen is not known.

The ends were cut back, 4 bases at V and 3 bases at J, with 12 bases in the middle. The CDR3 covers 15 residues. Whole-study findings and limits: Higher diversity, along with more naive CD4+ cells, distinguished long-lived donors from aged donors.

The second PCR ran about 6 to 11 cycles with a sample-barcoded 5' primer and J-beta primers. TCRdb reanalysed the 5' RACE reads using MiXCR and keeps one entry per CDR3 protein. The sample consists of roughly 560,000 distinct CDR3 sequences, nearly 25% of them appearing once. This sample also belongs to another study, concerning T cells of mothers and their children. From that second work: Reads recorded for TCR beta CDR3 numbered over 10 million per mother and several million per child.

The gene calls are TRBV12-3 or TRBV12-4 and TRBJ1-4; no clear D. The sequencing sample was made of blood. The sequence derives from a boy aged 5-17 years in good health. The CDR3 sequence: CASSSEGYPNEKLFF. The DNA of the CDR3 is TGTGCCAGCAGTTCCGAGGGCTACCCTAATGAAAAACTGTTTTTT.